A single sample gave rise to the 13 T cell receptor beta chains below, sequenced in a study of T-cell memory formation after mild COVID-19 listed by TCRdb under 2021. Receptor libraries were prepared by 5' RACE. Sequencing instrument: Illumina NovaSeq 6000. TCRdb passed the public sequencing reads through fastp at Q25 and MiXCR, retaining productive beta sequences. For every CDR3 protein sequence, its rows merge into one entry that carries the most common genes and DNA. Counted in this sample were around 200,000 distinct CDR3 sequences; about 27% of them appeared once. The ten largest clones take up about an eighth of the sample. What was sequenced was PBMCs or a T cell subset sorted from them (not recorded which). These receptors all come from an adult woman who had mild COVID-19 (a few samples of this study predate the infection). The sample titles of this study are shuffled in the database, so cell type and time point are left out; the donor was told from shared clones.

This chain connects TRBV12-3 or TRBV12-4 to TRBJ2-5; D uncertain. CDR3 length equals 14 residues. The germline V and J ends were trimmed by 2 bases and 1 base, with 8 bases remaining between them. The CDR3 loop is CASSLRRIQETQYF. Written as DNA, the CDR3 is TGTGCCAGCAGTTTACGGCGGATCCAAGAGACCCAGTACTTC.

In its sample, this clonotype was seen a few times. The chain employs TRBV7-9 and TRBJ1-1; no reliable D call. V dropped 4 bases and J dropped 3 bases, with 18 bases sitting between them. The CDR3 totals 16 residues. CDR1 SEHNR and CDR2 FQNEAQ come from the germline V gene (reference sequence). CDR3 protein: CASSSSKGPEYTEAFF. The CDR3 coding sequence is TGTGCCAGCAGCTCGAGTAAAGGCCCGGAGTACACTGAAGCTTTCTTT.

The rearrangement uses TRBV6-5 and TRBJ2-5; 8 bases match TRBD1. This CDR3 region has 14 residues. V lost 2 bases and J lost 2; bases outside the gene matches: 1. From germline, CDR1 is MNHEY and CDR2 SVGAGI. The CDR3 DNA follows: TGTGCCAGCAGTTACCACAGGGGGCAAGAGACCCAGTACTTC. It codes for CASSYHRGQETQYF.

The J gene is TRBJ2-7, the V gene TRBV7-8; 7 nucleotides align to TRBD2. Germline CDR1 SGHVS, CDR2 FQNEAQ. The CDR3 runs to 13 residues. The trim removed 7 bases at V and 6 bases at J, leaving 9 bases unmatched. As DNA, the CDR3 is TGTGCCAGCACCCTCCTAGCGGTTGGCGAGCAGTACTTC. Its translation is CASTLLAVGEQYF.

The rearrangement links TRBV20-1 to TRBJ2-1; 7 positions match TRBD2. Germline V CDR1 and CDR2: DFQATT, SNEGSKA (reference sequence). J gave up 0 bases and V 6 bases, and 5 bases lay outside the gene matches. CDR3 length equals 14 residues. The DNA of the CDR3 is TGCAGTGCCCCTAGGGACTACTCCTACAATGAGCAGTTCTTC. Translated: CSAPRDYSYNEQFF.

A remark on this clonotype: Relative to the germline gene, one junction end is altered; a read error may explain this. The gene calls are TRBV6-2 or TRBV6-3 and TRBJ1-6; TRBD1 might be the D (6 bases). The CDR3 is 14 amino acids. Germline V gene sequence: CDR1 MNHEY, CDR2 SVGEGT. The CDR3 bases are TGTGACAGCAGTTTCAGGGGAAGGAATTCACCCCTCCACTTT. The encoded protein is CDSSFRGRNSPLHF.

The V and J genes are TRBV5-1 and TRBJ2-3; 11 bases agree with TRBD2. The CDR3 has 17 amino acids. After removal of 0 bases from V and 5 bases from J, the junction contained 8 bases not matched to a gene. The V gene's germline CDR1 is SGHRS and CDR2 YFSETQ. CDR3 region: CASSLGIAGGPRDTQYF. The CDR3 nucleotides are TGCGCCAGCAGCTTGGGAATAGCGGGAGGGCCCAGAGATACGCAGTATTTT. Based on the CDR3 plus reference TRBV5-1 and TRBJ2-3, the full variable domain is KAGVTQTPRYLIKTRGQQVTLSCSPISGHRSVSWYQQTPGQGLQFLFEYFSETQRNKGNFPGRFSGRQFSNSRSEMNVSTLELGDSALYLCASSLGIAGGPRDTQYFGPGTRLTVL.

V is TRBV5-1 and J is TRBJ2-7, with TRBD1 matching over 8 bases. Per germline, CDR1 SGHRS and CDR2 YFSETQ. This CDR3 is built from 14 residues. The junction had 6 bases not matched to a gene; V was cut back by 4 bases and J by 3 bases. The CDR3, as DNA: TGCGCCAGCAGCCTCGGGACAGGACTCTACGAGCAGTACTTC. Translated: CASSLGTGLYEQYF. Supplemented by reference TRBV5-1 and TRBJ2-7, the full variable domain reads KAGVTQTPRYLIKTRGQQVTLSCSPISGHRSVSWYQQTPGQGLQFLFEYFSETQRNKGNFPGRFSGRQFSNSRSEMNVSTLELGDSALYLCASSLGTGLYEQYFGPGTRLTVT.

The rearrangement uses TRBV19 and TRBJ1-1; weak D call: TRBD1 (5 bases). V was shortened by 6 bases and J by 1 base, with 12 bases between the two germline ends. The CDR3 totals 14 residues. Germline values: CDR1 LNHDA, CDR2 SQIVND (reference sequence). CDR3 coding DNA: TGTGCCAGTAGGACAGACACTACGAACACTGAAGCTTTCTTT. This gives the protein CASRTDTTNTEAFF.

Comments on this clonotype: Since a much larger clone is just one base distant, this may be a read error. The rearrangement joins TRBV6-4 to TRBJ2-1; 9 bases are a match to TRBD2. The V segment lost 5 bases and the J segment 12 bases; nucleotides outside the gene matches: 17. CDR3 length: 16 amino acids. Germline CDR1 is MRHNA and CDR2 is SNTAGT. The CDR3 nucleotides are TGTGCCAGCAGTCCCGGGCTAGCGGGGTACCGCGCTGGGCAGTTCTTC. Its translation: CASSPGLAGYRAGQFF.

This clonotype occurred a few times. The genes are TRBV7-9 and TRBJ2-1; D remains unclear. This CDR3 has 11 residues. V was cut by 2 bases and J by 16 bases, with 12 bases left in between. Germline assignment: CDR1 SEHNR and CDR2 FQNEAQ (reference sequence). The CDR3 loop is CASSLSTVSFF. CDR3 coding DNA: TGTGCCAGCAGCTTATCTACAGTTTCATTCTTC.

The chain couples TRBV6-6 to TRBJ2-5; possibly TRBD2 for D (6 bases). Germline CDR1 is MNHNY and CDR2 is SVGAGI (reference sequence). Trimming stripped 6 bases from V and 1 base from J, with 12 bases between. This CDR3 has 14 residues. The DNA for the CDR3 is TGTGCCAGCAGCTACGGGGGTCTCCAAGAGACCCAGTACTTC. Amino acids: CASSYGGLQETQYF.

Only a few counts were recorded for this clonotype. The chain employs TRBV7-9 and TRBJ2-7; TRBD2 matches at 8 bases. This CDR3 has 13 residues. The ends lost 5 bases at V and 4 bases at J; junction bases unmatched: 4. Germline values: CDR1 SEHNR, CDR2 FQNEAQ (reference sequence). The CDR3 spells CASSLSGVYEQYF. The CDR3 DNA follows: TGTGCCAGCAGCCTTAGCGGGGTGTACGAGCAGTACTTC.